The 29 T cell receptor beta chains reported below all come from one sample, sequenced in a study of T cell changes during pregnancy in multiple sclerosis. TCRdb keeps only in-frame clones here, not all; method: immunoSEQ multiplex PCR. The sample holds tens of thousands of clones, around nine tenths seen once. Sequenced here: peripheral blood, sampled in the second trimester of pregnancy. These receptors came from a female donor with multiple sclerosis, enrolled in a pregnancy study.

This clone has a single count. Additional DNA sequences in this sample encode the identical CDR3. The chain has TRBV9 and TRBJ1-5; TRBD1 might be the D (5 bases). Trimming stripped 0 bases from V and 4 bases from J, with 8 bases between. Per the germline V gene, CDR1 is SGDLS and CDR2 is YYNGEE. This CDR3 is built from 14 residues. The CDR3 reads CASSVGGGNQPQHF. The CDR3 DNA follows: TGTGCCAGCAGCGTAGGGGGGGGGAATCAGCCCCAGCATTTT.

The chain carries TRBV6-4 and TRBJ2-3; TRBD2 matches at 8 bases. There are 17 residues in the CDR3. Germline loops: CDR1 MRHNA, CDR2 SNTAGT. The V and J ends lost 1 base and 2 bases, in that order; junction bases with no gene match: 8. This chain's CDR3 is CASSDLPAGVPTDTQYF. The CDR3 bases are TGTGCCAGCAGTGACTTACCAGCGGGAGTCCCCACAGATACGCAGTATTTT.

The chain uses TRBV6-1 and TRBJ2-3, with D possibly matching TRBD2 (7 bases). Germline lookup yields CDR1 MNHNS and CDR2 SASEGT. CDR3 length: 15 residues. Trimming took 6 bases from V and 4 from J, leaving 17 bases between them. CDR3 region: CASSAGRGGSDTQYF. The CDR3, as DNA: TGTGCCAGCAGCGCGGGGAGGGGGGGGTCAGATACGCAGTATTTT.

The chain carries TRBV7-9 and TRBJ2-1, with 11 positions matching TRBD2. The V gene's germline CDR1 is SEHNR and CDR2 FQNEAQ (reference sequence). The CDR3 runs to 16 residues. V dropped 2 bases and J dropped 7; count of bases not matched to a gene: 7. DNA for the CDR3: TGTGCCAGCAGCTTATTACTAGCGGGAGATAGGAATGAGCAGTTCTTC. It is translated as CASSLLLAGDRNEQFF.

The chain couples TRBV7-3 to TRBJ2-3; tentatively, D is TRBD2 (7 bases). This CDR3 has 15 residues. The V end was cut by 5 bases, the J end by 3 bases, with 15 bases between. The germline CDR1 and CDR2 sequences are SGHTA and FQGTGA. The DNA of the CDR3 is TGTGCCAGCAGCCCTGGGGGGGGGCCAACAGATACGCAGTATTTT. The encoded protein is CASSPGGGPTDTQYF.

The gene calls are TRBV6-4 and TRBJ2-2; 8 nucleotides agree with TRBD2. J lost 5 bases, V lost 4 bases, and 3 bases had no gene match. The V gene's germline CDR1 is MRHNA and CDR2 SNTAGT. There are 14 residues in the CDR3. CDR3 bases: TGTGCCAGCAGTGCGGGACTAGAGACCGGGGAGCTGTTTTTT. This translates into CASSAGLETGELFF.

The rearrangement joins TRBV29-1 to TRBJ2-1, with TRBD2 as a possible D gene (5 bases). The CDR3 length is 14 residues. CDR1 SQVTM and CDR2 ANQGSEA come from the germline V gene. V was cut by 1 base and J by 6 bases, with 13 bases left in between. As DNA, the CDR3 is TGCAGCGTTGAAGCCGGCGGGCTCTCCAATGAGCAGTTCTTC. Protein sequence: CSVEAGGLSNEQFF.

This clone was recorded only once. This sequence joins TRBV19 and TRBJ1-2, with a possible D match to TRBD1 (5 bases). CDR1 is LNHDA, CDR2 SQIVND, per germline (reference sequence). This CDR3 has 16 amino acids. Trimming shortened V by 3 bases and J by 1 base, and 15 bases separated the two germline ends. CDR3 DNA sequence: TGTGCCAGTAGTATTCAGGCTGGGGCTCGTAACTATGGCTACACCTTC. Translated: CASSIQAGARNYGYTF. Drawing the rest from reference TRBV19 and TRBJ1-2, the complete variable domain is DGGITQSPKYLFRKEGQNVTLSCEQNLNHDAMYWYRQDPGQGLRLIYYSQIVNDFQKGDIAEGYSVSREKKESFPLTVTSAQKNPTAFYLCASSIQAGARNYGYTFGSGTRLTVV.

The genes are TRBV25-1 and TRBJ2-7, with 7 bases aligning to TRBD2. J was trimmed by 4 bases and V by 3 bases; bases with no gene match: 6. The CDR3 spans 14 residues. CDR1 and CDR2 (germline): MGHDK, SYGVNS. In DNA, the CDR3 is TGTGCCAGCAGTGATCCGGGAGGAAGTTACGAGCAGTACTTC. This encodes CASSDPGGSYEQYF.

The chain carries TRBV30 and TRBJ2-5; D perhaps matches TRBD2 (7 bases). V was trimmed by 0 bases and J by 4 bases, leaving 12 bases between them. Germline CDR1 reads GTSNPN; CDR2 reads SVGIG (reference sequence). CDR3 length: 14 amino acids. The CDR3 DNA sequence: TGTGCCTGGAGTGTAGGGGGGGAGTTAGAGACCCAGTACTTC. Amino acids: CAWSVGGELETQYF.

The rearrangement uses TRBV29-1 and TRBJ1-1, with 10 nucleotides matching TRBD1. The CDR3 is made up of 13 amino acids. The germline V gene encodes CDR1 SQVTM and CDR2 ANQGSEA. J lost 8 bases, V lost 4 bases, and 7 bases had no gene match. The CDR3 region has the DNA TGCAGCGTTGGAGGGGACAGGGGAAGAGAAGCTTTCTTT. Amino acid sequence: CSVGGDRGREAFF.

This clone is a singleton in its sample. The CDR3 sequence is CASSDRDRHQPQHF. Written as DNA, the CDR3 is TGTGCCAGCAGCGACCGGGACAGGCACCAGCCCCAGCATTTT. The chain couples TRBV9 to TRBJ1-5; 8 bases line up with TRBD1. The germline V gene has CDR1 SGDLS and CDR2 YYNGEE. This CDR3 contains 14 residues. J was trimmed by 7 bases and V by 3 bases; bases with no gene match: 6.

The chain joins TRBV18 to TRBJ2-5; 11 bases agree with TRBD2. Germline V gene lookup returns CDR1 KGHSH and CDR2 LQKENI. The CDR3 is made up of 16 amino acids. J was trimmed by 2 bases and V by 0 bases; bases with no gene match: 2. CDR3 DNA sequence: TGTGCCAGCTCACCACCGGGACTAGCGGAACAAGAGACCCAGTACTTC. Protein sequence: CASSPPGLAEQETQYF.

As to this clone: Additional DNA sequences in this sample encode the identical CDR3. The chain recombines TRBV9 with TRBJ2-7; D ambiguous. Germline values: CDR1 SGDLS, CDR2 YYNGEE. This CDR3 contains 14 residues. V was trimmed by 0 bases and J by 3 bases, leaving 10 bases between them. For the CDR3, the DNA is TGTGCCAGCAGCGTAGGCGACACTCTCTACGAGCAGTACTTC. This sequence encodes CASSVGDTLYEQYF. Looking up the rest from reference TRBV9 and TRBJ2-7 gives the full variable domain: DSGVTQTPKHLITATGQRVTLRCSPRSGDLSVYWYQQSLDQGLQFLIQYYNGEERAKGNILERFSAQQFPDLHSELNLSSLELGDSALYFCASSVGDTLYEQYFGPGTRLTVT.

The chain has TRBV21-1 and TRBJ2-4; TRBD1, the table's D call, lacks a check against the DNA. TRBV21-1 is listed as a pseudogene. The CDR3 runs 19 residues. CDR3: CASSKVPGDGKLAKNIQYF. The CDR3 bases are TGTGCCAGCAGCAAAGTCCCAGGGGACGGGAAGCTAGCCAAAAACATTCAGTACTTC.

V usage is TRBV18 and J usage is TRBJ1-2; maybe TRBD1 (6 bases). V lost 3 bases, J lost 7 bases, and 15 bases lay in between. Germline V gene data show CDR1 as KGHSH and CDR2 as LQKENI. This CDR3 has 14 residues. CDR3 DNA: TGTGCCAGCTCACCGAGGGGACAAGAGGTTGGCTACACCTTC. Its protein is CASSPRGQEVGYTF.

The genes are TRBV30 and TRBJ2-5; the match to TRBD1 covers 7 bases. The CDR3 contains 14 residues. CDR1 is GTSNPN, CDR2 SVGIG, per germline (reference sequence). V gave up 3 bases and J gave up 0 bases; unmatched junction bases: 4. This CDR3 reads CAWRGDRNQETQYF. CDR3 nucleotide sequence: TGTGCCTGGAGGGGGGACAGAAACCAAGAGACCCAGTACTTC.

The chain recombines TRBV16 with TRBJ2-5; 11 bases agree with TRBD2. This CDR3 has 15 residues. Trimming removed 4 bases from V and 4 bases from J; junction bases left unmatched: 5. CDR1 KGHSY and CDR2 FQNENV come from the germline V gene. CDR3 sequence reads: CASSLGGTSGETQYF. DNA of the CDR3: TGTGCCAGCAGCCTGGGAGGGACTAGCGGAGAGACCCAGTACTTC.

The chain employs TRBV12-5 and TRBJ2-2; a weak D match, TRBD2 (6 bases). Germline V gene data show CDR1 as LGHNT and CDR2 as FRNRAP. V was cut by 6 bases and J by 5 bases, with 19 bases left in between. The CDR3 is 16 residues long. DNA for the CDR3: TGTGCTAGTGGCTACGAAGCGGGTTCAGGAACCGGGGAGCTGTTTTTT. It codes for CASGYEAGSGTGELFF.

The CDR3 protein is CASSKTSGREETQYF. The CDR3 DNA is TGTGCCAGCAGTAAGACTAGCGGGAGGGAAGAGACCCAGTACTTC. The chain recombines TRBV28 with TRBJ2-5, with TRBD2 identical over 14 bases. CDR3 length equals 15 residues. Germline CDR1 MDHEN, CDR2 SYDVKM. V trimming: 5 bases; J trimming: 3 bases; junction bases outside the gene matches: 2.

This sequence joins TRBV30 and TRBJ2-7; weak D call: TRBD2 (6 bases). CDR3 size: 14 residues. V lost 4 bases to trimming and J lost 2 bases, with 15 bases between them. Germline CDR1 reads GTSNPN; CDR2 reads SVGIG (reference sequence). CDR3 sequence reads: CAWTRGGTPYEQYF. In DNA form, the CDR3 reads TGTGCCTGGACCAGAGGAGGGACCCCCTACGAGCAGTACTTC.

The V and J genes are TRBV7-2 and TRBJ2-7; no clear D. CDR1 and CDR2 (germline): SGHTA, FQGNSA. This CDR3 spans 13 amino acids. Trimming pared 1 base from V and 7 bases from J, leaving 11 bases between. In nucleotides, the CDR3 is TGTGCCAGCAGCTTAGTAGGCGGCTCGGAGCAGTACTTC. It codes for CASSLVGGSEQYF.

The genes are TRBV6-1 and TRBJ2-7, with a tentative D call TRBD1 (6 bases). Germline lookup yields CDR1 MNHNS and CDR2 SASEGT. The CDR3 covers 12 residues. Trimming left V 5 bases short and J 7 bases short, with 12 bases between. The CDR3, as DNA: TGTGCCAGCAGTACAGGGTATTCGGAGCAGTACTTC. This codes for CASSTGYSEQYF.

The chain couples TRBV15 to TRBJ2-5, with 7 bases fitting TRBD1. V lost 5 bases, J lost 5 bases, and 8 bases stayed unmatched. Germline CDR1 LNHNV, CDR2 YYDKDF (reference sequence). This CDR3 contains 14 residues. The CDR3 loop is CATSQNRGGETQYF. The CDR3 nucleotides are TGTGCCACCAGCCAGAACAGGGGTGGGGAGACCCAGTACTTC.

This chain uses TRBV18 with TRBJ1-1; weak D call: TRBD1 (6 bases). V lost 0 bases and J lost 0, with 8 bases in between. Germline CDR1 reads KGHSH; CDR2 reads LQKENI. The CDR3 contains 15 residues. The CDR3 bases are TGTGCCAGCTCACCACCGACAGGAATGAACACTGAAGCTTTCTTT. This codes for CASSPPTGMNTEAFF.

The chain combines TRBV10-1 with TRBJ1-1, with a tentative D call TRBD1 (6 bases). This CDR3 comprises 13 residues. Germline CDR1 WNHNN, CDR2 SYGVQD (reference sequence). The V end was cut by 4 bases, the J end by 7 bases, with 13 bases between. CDR3 sequence: CASSGGGSFEAFF. The CDR3 DNA sequence: TGCGCCAGCAGTGGAGGGGGAAGCTTTGAAGCTTTCTTT.

The genes are TRBV30 and TRBJ2-1; maybe TRBD2 (6 bases). V was clipped by 0 bases and J by 7 bases, with 7 bases between them. Germline lookup yields CDR1 GTSNPN and CDR2 SVGIG (reference sequence). The CDR3 totals 12 residues. The CDR3: CAWSVEGNEQFF. The CDR3 DNA is TGTGCCTGGAGTGTGGAGGGGAATGAGCAGTTCTTC.

This chain uses TRBV2 with TRBJ2-1; the match to TRBD2 covers 8 bases. The CDR3 extends over 15 amino acids. Germline V gene data show CDR1 as SNHLY and CDR2 as FYNNEI. The trim removed 1 base at V and 6 bases at J, leaving 5 bases unmatched. The CDR3 bases are TGTGCCAGCAGTGAAGAAGCGGGAGCGGGCAATGAGCAGTTCTTC. It encodes CASSEEAGAGNEQFF.

The chain combines TRBV28 with TRBJ2-7; a possible D gene is TRBD1 (5 bases). The CDR3 runs 13 residues. The germline V and J ends were trimmed by 7 bases and 1 base, with 11 bases remaining between them. Germline CDR1 and CDR2: MDHEN and SYDVKM. This chain's CDR3 is CASNGQGSYEQYF. CDR3 sequence (DNA): TGTGCCAGCAACGGCCAGGGATCCTACGAGCAGTACTTC. The whole variable domain, filled in from reference TRBV28 and TRBJ2-7, reads DVKVTQSSRYLVKRTGEKVFLECVQDMDHENMFWYRQDPGLGLRLIYFSYDVKMKEKGDIPEGYSVSREKKERFSLILESASTNQTSMYLCASNGQGSYEQYFGPGTRLTVT.